These 9 T cell receptor beta chains were sequenced from one sample in a study of T-cell reconstitution after alpha-beta-depleted transplantation in children (dated by TCRdb to 2016 to 2018). The sample's treatment or condition label is to be understood as: allogeneic hematopoietic cell transplantation with graft depleted of TCRalphabeta T cells and CD19 B cells. Library generation was performed with PCR. Sequenced on an Illumina HiSeq 2500. TCR libraries were prepared with molecular barcoding, using unique molecular identifiers to normalize TCRbeta repertoire quantification. Clones were called with MiXCR by TCRdb after fastp trimmed the public reads at Q25, and only in-frame beta chains were retained. A single entry per CDR3 protein holds the most common genes and DNA from its merged rows. The sample table contains around 960,000 distinct CDR3 sequences; only one count was recorded for about 29% of them. The ten largest clones represent 25% to 35% of the sample.

Sample: PBMCs, mostly from graft donor cells, taken 360 days after TCRalphabeta/CD19-depleted stem cell transplant. Every receptor here comes from a boy under two years old who had a stem cell transplant for SCID, so the T cells may come from the graft donor.

The chain joins TRBV12-3 or TRBV12-4 to TRBJ1-4, with 8 bases matching TRBD1. This CDR3 has 14 amino acids. J was trimmed by 8 bases and V by 5 bases; bases with no gene match: 7. DNA for the CDR3: TGTGCCAGCAGTCAGGGGGCCCCTCGAGAAAAACTGTTTTTT. Protein: CASSQGAPREKLFF.

This clonotype was seen only a few times. V usage is TRBV5-1 and J usage is TRBJ2-2, with 7 bases identical to TRBD2. Trimming cost V 4 bases and J 4 bases; bases outside gene matches: 7. Germline V gene sequence: CDR1 SGHRS, CDR2 YFSETQ. This CDR3 has 15 amino acids. CDR3 nucleotides: TGCGCCAGCAGCCTACTAGCGTCGGGCACCGGGGAGCTGTTTTTT. Residues: CASSLLASGTGELFF.

This clonotype was seen a handful of times. The J gene is TRBJ2-1, the V gene TRBV5-1; no reliable D call. Germline-derived CDR1 and CDR2 are SGHRS and YFSETQ. Trimming removed 0 bases from V and 2 bases from J, with 9 bases in between. The CDR3 consists of 15 residues. As DNA, the CDR3 is TGCGCCAGCAGCTTGGCCGGAAACGCCTACAATGAGCAGTTCTTC. Translation gives CASSLAGNAYNEQFF.

V is TRBV15 and J is TRBJ2-1; TRBD2 matches at 8 bases. Germline-derived CDR1 and CDR2 are LNHNV and YYDKDF (reference sequence). This CDR3 has 16 residues. Trimming removed 1 base from V and 4 bases from J; junction bases left unmatched: 6. The CDR3 nucleotides are TGTGCCACCAGCAGAGCCGGGGGGGCCCGTTACAATGAGCAGTTCTTC. The encoded protein is CATSRAGGARYNEQFF.

This clonotype was counted only a few times. This chain connects TRBV7-9 to TRBJ2-7; D possibly matches TRBD1 or TRBD2 (5 bases each). The V gene lost 3 bases and the J gene lost 5 bases, with 11 bases spanning the gap. The CDR3 runs 13 residues. Looked up from germline, CDR1 is SEHNR and CDR2 is FQNEAQ (reference sequence). The CDR3 DNA reads TGTGCCAGCAGCTTGGACAACGGGGACGAGCAGTACTTC. Amino acids: CASSLDNGDEQYF.

This clonotype appeared a few times. The DNA for the CDR3 is TGCAGTGCCGCCACAGGGCTCGAGCAGTACTTC. Protein: CSAATGLEQYF. This chain links TRBV20-1 with TRBJ2-7; a possible D gene is TRBD1 (6 bases). The CDR3 is 11 amino acids. V was pared by 6 bases and J by 6 bases, with 12 bases between. Germline CDR1 and CDR2: DFQATT and SNEGSKA (reference sequence).

In this sample, this clonotype turned up a few times. The rearrangement joins TRBV6-1 to TRBJ2-1; TRBD1 matches 7 bases. The CDR3 consists of 17 residues. The V gene end was trimmed by 4 bases and the J gene end by 10 bases; junction bases not matched to a gene: 19. The germline V gene encodes CDR1 MNHNS and CDR2 SASEGT. The CDR3 here is CASSATPPIKGAQEQFF. The CDR3 DNA reads TGTGCCAGCAGTGCCACGCCCCCGATCAAGGGGGCGCAAGAGCAGTTCTTC.

The V call is TRBV12-3 or TRBV12-4, the J call TRBJ2-7; 12 bases match TRBD1. The trim removed 6 bases at V and 3 bases at J, leaving 6 bases unmatched. CDR3 length equals 15 residues. The DNA of the CDR3 is TGTGCCAGCAGCCTCCGGGACAGGGGGCACTACGAGCAGTACTTC. Translated: CASSLRDRGHYEQYF.

Concerning this clonotype itself: It may be a read error: a sequence one base away is much more abundant. V and J are TRBV7-3 and TRBJ2-1; D not resolved. V lost 1 base to trimming and J lost 9 bases, with 7 bases between them. Germline V gene data show CDR1 as SGHTA and CDR2 as FQGTGA. CDR3 length: 12 residues. The CDR3 coding sequence is TGTGCCAGCAGCTTAAGGGGTTCTGAGCAGTTCTTC. Protein sequence: CASSLRGSEQFF.